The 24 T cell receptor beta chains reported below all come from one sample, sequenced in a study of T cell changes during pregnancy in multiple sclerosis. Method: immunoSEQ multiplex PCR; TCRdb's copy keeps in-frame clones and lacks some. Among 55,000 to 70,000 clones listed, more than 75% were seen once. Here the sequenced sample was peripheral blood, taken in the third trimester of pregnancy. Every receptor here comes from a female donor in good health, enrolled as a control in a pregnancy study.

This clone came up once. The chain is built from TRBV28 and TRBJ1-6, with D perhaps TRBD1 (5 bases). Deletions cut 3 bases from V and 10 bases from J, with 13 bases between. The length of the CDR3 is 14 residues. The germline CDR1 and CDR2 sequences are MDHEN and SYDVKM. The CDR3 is CASSFQGLGSPLHF. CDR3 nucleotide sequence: TGTGCCAGCAGTTTCCAGGGTTTAGGGTCACCCCTCCACTTT.

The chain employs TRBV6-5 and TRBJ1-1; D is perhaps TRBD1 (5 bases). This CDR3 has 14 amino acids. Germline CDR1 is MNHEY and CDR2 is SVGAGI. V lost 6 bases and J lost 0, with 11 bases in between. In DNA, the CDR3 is TGTGCCAGCAGCTGGGACTCCCTGAACACTGAAGCTTTCTTT. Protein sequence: CASSWDSLNTEAFF.

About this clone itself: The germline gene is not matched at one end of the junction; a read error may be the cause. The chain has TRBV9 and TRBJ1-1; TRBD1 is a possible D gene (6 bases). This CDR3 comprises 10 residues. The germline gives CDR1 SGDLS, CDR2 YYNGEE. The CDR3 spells CASSVWTVGF. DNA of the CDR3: TGTGCCAGCAGCGTCTGGACAGTGGGCTTT.

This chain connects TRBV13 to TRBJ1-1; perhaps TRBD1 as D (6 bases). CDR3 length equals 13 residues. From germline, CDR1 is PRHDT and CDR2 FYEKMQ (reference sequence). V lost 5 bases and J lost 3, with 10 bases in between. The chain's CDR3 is CASSPAGDTEAFF. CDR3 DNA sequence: TGTGCCAGCAGCCCAGCAGGGGACACTGAAGCTTTCTTT.

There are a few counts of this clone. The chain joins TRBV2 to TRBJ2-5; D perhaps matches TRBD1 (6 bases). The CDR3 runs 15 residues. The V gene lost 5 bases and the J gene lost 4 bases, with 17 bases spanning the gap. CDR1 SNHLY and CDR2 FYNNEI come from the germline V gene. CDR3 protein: CASSLRSQGPETQYF. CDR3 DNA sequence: TGTGCCAGCAGTTTAAGAAGCCAGGGGCCAGAGACCCAGTACTTC.

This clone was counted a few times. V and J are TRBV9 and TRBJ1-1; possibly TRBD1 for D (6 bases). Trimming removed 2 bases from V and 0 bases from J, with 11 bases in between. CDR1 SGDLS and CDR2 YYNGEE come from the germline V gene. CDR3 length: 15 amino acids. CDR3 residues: CASSVYRAVNTEAFF. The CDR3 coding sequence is TGTGCCAGCAGCGTCTACAGGGCTGTGAACACTGAAGCTTTCTTT.

CDR3 nucleotide sequence: TGTGCCAGCAGCAAGGACAGGGTCTCTGGAAACACCATATATTTT. Translation gives CASSKDRVSGNTIYF. The J gene is TRBJ1-3, the V gene TRBV7-9, with 8 bases matching TRBD1. CDR1 and CDR2 (germline): SEHNR, FQNEAQ (reference sequence). CDR3 length: 15 amino acids. Germline trimming cut 5 bases from V and 0 bases from J; bases unmatched to any gene: 3.

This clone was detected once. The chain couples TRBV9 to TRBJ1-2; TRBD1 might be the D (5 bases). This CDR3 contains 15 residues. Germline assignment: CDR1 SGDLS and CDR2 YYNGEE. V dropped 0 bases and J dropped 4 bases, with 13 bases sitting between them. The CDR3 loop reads CASSVDGGGGYGYTF. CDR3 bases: TGTGCCAGCAGCGTAGACGGGGGGGGTGGCTATGGCTACACCTTC.

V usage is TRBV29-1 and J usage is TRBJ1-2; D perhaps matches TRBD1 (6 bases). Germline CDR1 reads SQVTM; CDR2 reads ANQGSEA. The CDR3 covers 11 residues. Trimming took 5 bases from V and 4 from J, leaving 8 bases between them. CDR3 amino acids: CSVTGIYGYTF. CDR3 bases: TGCAGCGTTACAGGGATCTATGGCTACACCTTC. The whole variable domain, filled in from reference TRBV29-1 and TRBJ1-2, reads SAVISQKPSRDICQRGTSLTIQCQVDSQVTMMFWYRQQPGQSLTLIATANQGSEATYESGFVIDKFPISRPNLTFSTLTVSNMSPEDSSIYLCSVTGIYGYTFGSGTRLTVV.

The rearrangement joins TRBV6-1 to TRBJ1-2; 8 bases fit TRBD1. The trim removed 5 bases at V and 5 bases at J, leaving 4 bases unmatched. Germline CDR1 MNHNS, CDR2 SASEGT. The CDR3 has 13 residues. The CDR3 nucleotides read TGTGCCAGCAGTCCTGACAGGGGATATGGCTACACCTTC. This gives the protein CASSPDRGYGYTF.

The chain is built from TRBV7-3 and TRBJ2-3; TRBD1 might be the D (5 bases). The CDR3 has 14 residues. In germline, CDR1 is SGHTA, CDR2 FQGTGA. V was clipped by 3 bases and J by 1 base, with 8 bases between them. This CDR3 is CASSLTERTDTQYF. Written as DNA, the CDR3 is TGTGCCAGCAGCTTGACAGAGCGCACAGATACGCAGTATTTT.

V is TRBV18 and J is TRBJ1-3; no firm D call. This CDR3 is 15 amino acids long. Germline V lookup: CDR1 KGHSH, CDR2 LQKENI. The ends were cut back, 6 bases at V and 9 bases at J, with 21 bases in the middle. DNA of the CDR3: TGTGCCAGCTCTCAAGATCCGGGATCTGGTAGCACCATATATTTT. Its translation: CASSQDPGSGSTIYF.

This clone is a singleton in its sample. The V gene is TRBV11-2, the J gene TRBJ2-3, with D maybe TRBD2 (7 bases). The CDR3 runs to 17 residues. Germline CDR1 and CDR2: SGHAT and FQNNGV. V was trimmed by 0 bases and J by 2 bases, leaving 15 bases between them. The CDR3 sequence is CASSLEWGGGHTDTQYF. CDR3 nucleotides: TGTGCCAGCAGCTTAGAGTGGGGGGGCGGTCACACAGATACGCAGTATTTT.

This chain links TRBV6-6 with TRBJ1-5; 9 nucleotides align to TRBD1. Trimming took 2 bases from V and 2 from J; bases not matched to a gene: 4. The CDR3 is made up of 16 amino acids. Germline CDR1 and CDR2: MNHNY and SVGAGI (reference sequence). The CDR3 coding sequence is TGTGCCAGCAGTTACGGGACAGGGCTCGGCAATCAGCCCCAGCATTTT. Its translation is CASSYGTGLGNQPQHF.

The CDR3 bases are TGTGCCTGGAGCAGGAACACTGAAGCTTTCTTT. It codes for CAWSRNTEAFF. The rearrangement joins TRBV30 to TRBJ1-1, with no clear D. CDR1 is GTSNPN, CDR2 SVGIG, per germline (reference sequence). This CDR3 spans 11 amino acids. Trimming stripped 3 bases from V and 1 base from J, with 3 bases between.

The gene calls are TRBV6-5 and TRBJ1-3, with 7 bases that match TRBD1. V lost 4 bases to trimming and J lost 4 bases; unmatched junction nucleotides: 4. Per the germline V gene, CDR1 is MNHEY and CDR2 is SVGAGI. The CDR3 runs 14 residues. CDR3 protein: CASSLQGFGNTIYF. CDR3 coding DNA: TGTGCCAGCAGTTTACAGGGGTTCGGAAACACCATATATTTT.

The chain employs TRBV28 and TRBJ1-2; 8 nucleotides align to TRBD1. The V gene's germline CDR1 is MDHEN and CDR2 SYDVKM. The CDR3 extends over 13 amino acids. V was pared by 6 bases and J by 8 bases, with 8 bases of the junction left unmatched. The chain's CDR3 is CASRQQGVGGYTF. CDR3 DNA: TGTGCCAGCAGGCAACAGGGGGTCGGAGGCTACACCTTC.

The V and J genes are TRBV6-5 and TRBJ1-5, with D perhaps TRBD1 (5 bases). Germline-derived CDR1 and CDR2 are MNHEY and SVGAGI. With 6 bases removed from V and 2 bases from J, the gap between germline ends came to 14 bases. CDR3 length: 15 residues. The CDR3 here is CASRPGLYGNQPQHF. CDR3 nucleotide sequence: TGTGCCAGCAGGCCGGGACTGTATGGCAATCAGCCCCAGCATTTT.

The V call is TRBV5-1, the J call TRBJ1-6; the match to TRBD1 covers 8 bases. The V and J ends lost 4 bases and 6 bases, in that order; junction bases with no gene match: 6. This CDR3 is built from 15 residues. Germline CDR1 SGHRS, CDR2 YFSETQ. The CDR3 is CASSTGDRTNSPLHF. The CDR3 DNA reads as TGCGCCAGCAGCACCGGGGACAGGACTAATTCACCCCTCCACTTT.

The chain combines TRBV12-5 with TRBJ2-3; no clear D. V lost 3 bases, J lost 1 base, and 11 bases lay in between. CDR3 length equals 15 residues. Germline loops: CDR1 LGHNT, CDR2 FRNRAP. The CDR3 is CASGLRSSGTDTQYF. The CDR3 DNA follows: TGTGCTAGTGGTTTAAGAAGCTCGGGCACAGATACGCAGTATTTT.

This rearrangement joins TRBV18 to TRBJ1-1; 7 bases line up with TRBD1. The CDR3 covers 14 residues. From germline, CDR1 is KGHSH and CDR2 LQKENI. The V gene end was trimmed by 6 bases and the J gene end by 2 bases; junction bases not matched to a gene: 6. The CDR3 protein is CASSLGTVNTEAFF. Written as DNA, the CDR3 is TGTGCCAGCTCCCTAGGGACAGTTAACACTGAAGCTTTCTTT.

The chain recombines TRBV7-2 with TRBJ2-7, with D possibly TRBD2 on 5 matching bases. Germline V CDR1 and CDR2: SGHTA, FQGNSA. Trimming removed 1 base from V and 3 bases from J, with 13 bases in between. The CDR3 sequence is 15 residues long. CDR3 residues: CASSLEGSVDYEQYF. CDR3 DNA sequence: TGTGCCAGCAGCTTAGAAGGTAGCGTGGACTACGAGCAGTACTTC.

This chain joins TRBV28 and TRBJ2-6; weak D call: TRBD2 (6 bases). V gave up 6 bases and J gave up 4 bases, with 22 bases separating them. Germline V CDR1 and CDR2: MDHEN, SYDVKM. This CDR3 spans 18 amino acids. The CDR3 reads CASSRGGTVGAGANVLTF. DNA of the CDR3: TGTGCCAGCAGCCGGGGAGGAACTGTCGGGGCGGGGGCCAACGTCCTGACTTTC. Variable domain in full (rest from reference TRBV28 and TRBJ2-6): DVKVTQSSRYLVKRTGEKVFLECVQDMDHENMFWYRQDPGLGLRLIYFSYDVKMKEKGDIPEGYSVSREKKERFSLILESASTNQTSMYLCASSRGGTVGAGANVLTFGAGSRLTVL.

CDR3 amino acids: CASGLASWELFF. In nucleotides, the CDR3 is TGTGCTAGTGGTTTGGCTTCGTGGGAGCTGTTTTTT. V is TRBV12-5 and J is TRBJ2-2; D call uncertain. The V gene lost 1 base and the J gene lost 9 bases, with 6 bases spanning the gap. This CDR3 has 12 residues. CDR1 LGHNT and CDR2 FRNRAP come from the germline V gene.